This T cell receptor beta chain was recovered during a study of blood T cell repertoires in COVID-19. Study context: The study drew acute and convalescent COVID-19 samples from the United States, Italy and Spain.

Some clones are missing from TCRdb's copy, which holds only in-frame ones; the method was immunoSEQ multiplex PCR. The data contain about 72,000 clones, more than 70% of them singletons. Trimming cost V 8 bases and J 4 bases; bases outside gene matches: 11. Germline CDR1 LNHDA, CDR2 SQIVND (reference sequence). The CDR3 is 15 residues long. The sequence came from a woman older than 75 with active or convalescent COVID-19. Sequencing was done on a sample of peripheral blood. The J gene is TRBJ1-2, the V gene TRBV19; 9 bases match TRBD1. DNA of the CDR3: TGTGCCAGTGCCCGGGACAGGGTCTCAGCCTATGGCTACACCTTC. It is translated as CASARDRVSAYGYTF.